This is a list of T cell receptor beta chains from one sample in a study of shared clonotypes between healthy human individuals. Assay: immunoSEQ multiplex PCR; the TCRdb copy retains only in-frame clones and omits some. The repertoire holds around 2.1 million clones, about 94% seen once, with roughly 0.13% in the top ten. Sequenced sample: naive CD4+ T cells sorted from blood. The receptors stem from a young man in good health. Both conserved end residues are part of each CDR3. D genes are given only for firm matches. Size values are once, few and many counts, or a class for expanded clones, and some rows have none.

DNA	CDR3	D	V	J	size
TGTGCTAGTGGCCCTAGACAGGACAATTCCCAAGAGACCCAGTACTTC	CASGPRQDNSQETQYF	-	TRBV12-5	TRBJ2-5	-
TGTGCCAGCAGTGGGGGGGGCAAAGCGGGAAACACCATATATTTT	CASSGGGKAGNTIYF	-	TRBV2	TRBJ1-3	-
TGTGCCATCAGCCAACTATTCCAACGACAGGACGCCAGTTCACCCCTCCACTTT	CAISQLFQRQDASSPLHF	-	TRBV10-3	TRBJ1-6	-
TGCGCCAGCAGCCACCCCGGGGGCGAGCAGTACTTC	CASSHPGGEQYF	-	TRBV4-1	TRBJ2-7	-
TGTGCCAGCCGGGGGGCCAGCTCCTACGAGCAGTACTTC	CASRGASSYEQYF	-	TRBV6-5	TRBJ2-7	-
TGTGCCAGCAGCCCCCCCGGGGGGCGTGATCAGCCCCAGCATTTT	CASSPPGGRDQPQHF	-	TRBV7-9	TRBJ1-5	-
TGTGCCAGCAGTTTATGGGGTATCAATCAGCCCCAGCATTTT	CASSLWGINQPQHF	-	TRBV28	TRBJ1-5	-
TGTGCCAGCAGTTCGGTACGGCGGTCCCAAGAGACCCAGTACTTC	CASSSVRRSQETQYF	-	TRBV28	TRBJ2-5	-
TGCAGCGTTGGAGATCCACAGGGGGCGCGTGGCACCGGGGAGCTGTTTTTT	CSVGDPQGARGTGELFF	TRBD1	TRBV29-1	TRBJ2-2	-
TGTGCCAGCAGTAGCGGGGCCCGGGATACGCAGTATTTT	CASSSGARDTQYF	TRBD2	TRBV25-1	TRBJ2-3	-
TGCGCCAGCAGCTTACCGGGACATACGAGCTATGGCTACACCTTC	CASSLPGHTSYGYTF	-	TRBV5-1	TRBJ1-2	-
TGCGCCAGCAGCCAAGGACCGGGACTGCATGGGTACGAGCAGTACTTC	CASSQGPGLHGYEQYF	-	TRBV4-3	TRBJ2-7	-
TGCGCCAGCAGCAATTCCGGCGGGGGAGCAGATACGCAGTATTTT	CASSNSGGGADTQYF	TRBD2	TRBV4-1	TRBJ2-3	-
TGTGCCAGCAGTCGCGGGGGCTACGAGCAGTACTTC	CASSRGGYEQYF	TRBD2	TRBV2	TRBJ2-7	-
TGCGCCAGCAGCTTGGCCGCCGGGCGTCAGCCCCAGCATTTT	CASSLAAGRQPQHF	-	TRBV5-1	TRBJ1-5	-
TGTGCCAGCAGCTTAGGCTCGAGGATGAAGCCAGACACAGATACGCAGTATTTT	CASSLGSRMKPDTDTQYF	-	TRBV11-3	TRBJ2-3	-
TGCGCCAGCAGCCCGGTCCCCGGGGGAGCGGGAGTACCCTACGAGCAGTACTTC	CASSPVPGGAGVPYEQYF	TRBD2	TRBV5-1	TRBJ2-7	-
TGTGCCAGCAGCCGTACAGGGGCCGGAAACACCATATATTTT	CASSRTGAGNTIYF	TRBD1	TRBV6-6	TRBJ1-3	-
TGTGCCAGCAGTTACTCGTCGGGGGGCTCCTACGAGCAGTACTTC	CASSYSSGGSYEQYF	TRBD2	TRBV6-5	TRBJ2-7	-
TGTGCCAGCAGTTACTCTGGTTCCTCTAACTATGGCTACACCTTC	CASSYSGSSNYGYTF	-	TRBV6-5	TRBJ1-2	-
TGTGCCAGTAGGGAGGAGAGCTCCTATAATTCACCCCTCCACTTT	CASREESSYNSPLHF	-	TRBV19	TRBJ1-6	-
TGTGCCAGCTCTCCCGGGCAGCGAGGCGCAGATACGCAGTATTTT	CASSPGQRGADTQYF	-	TRBV18	TRBJ2-3	once
TGTGCCAGCAGCTTCGGGAGGAACATTGGCTACACCTTC	CASSFGRNIGYTF	-	TRBV11-2	TRBJ1-2	-
TGTGCCAGCAGCTTATCCCAGTACAGCACAGATACGCAGTATTTT	CASSLSQYSTDTQYF	-	TRBV7-8	TRBJ2-3	-
TGTGCCAGCAGTCCTAGCGAGGCCTACGAGCAGTACTTC	CASSPSEAYEQYF	-	TRBV6-5	TRBJ2-7	-
TGTGCCAGTAGTAGTGACAGGGTCCCCCAGCCCCAGCATTTT	CASSSDRVPQPQHF	TRBD1	TRBV19	TRBJ1-5	-
TGTGCCAGCAGCTTCCTTTGGAACACCGGGGAGCTGTTTTTT	CASSFLWNTGELFF	-	TRBV5-4	TRBJ2-2	-
TGTGCCAGCAGTTCTGGGGCAGGGCGGGTCACCGGGGAGCTGTTTTTT	CASSSGAGRVTGELFF	-	TRBV28	TRBJ2-2	-
TGTGCCAGCAGTTACACACCCGAAGTAATAGGGGTTGAAGCTTTCTTT	CASSYTPEVIGVEAFF	-	TRBV6-6	TRBJ1-1	-
TGTGCCAGTCGACAGGGTACCTTCTATGGCTACACCTTC	CASRQGTFYGYTF	TRBD1	TRBV28	TRBJ1-2	few
TGCGCCAGCAGCCTGGACAGGAACACCGGGGAGCTGTTTTTT	CASSLDRNTGELFF	-	TRBV5-1	TRBJ2-2	few
TGCGCCAGCAGTCAAGGGACTAGCGGGGGAAACTACGAGCAGTACTTC	CASSQGTSGGNYEQYF	TRBD2	TRBV23-1	TRBJ2-7	-
TGTGCCATCAGTGCCGATGAAAACTATGGCTACACCTTC	CAISADENYGYTF	-	TRBV10-3	TRBJ1-2	-
TGTGCCAGCAGTGAAGAGGGGACGAACACTGAAGCTTTCTTT	CASSEEGTNTEAFF	-	TRBV2	TRBJ1-1	-
TGCGCCAGCAGCCAAGATAGACTAGCGGGAAGTATGGCCAAAAACATTCAGTACTTC	CASSQDRLAGSMAKNIQYF	TRBD2	TRBV4-1	TRBJ2-4	-
TGTGCCAGCAGTCGGGGACAGGGCAATCAGCCCCAGCATTTT	CASSRGQGNQPQHF	TRBD1	TRBV9	TRBJ1-5	-
TGCGCCAGCAGCCAAGATTGGGCTCCCAGGGAGCTGTTTTTT	CASSQDWAPRELFF	-	TRBV4-3	TRBJ2-2	-
TGTGCCAGTAGTCCGAGCACAGATACGCAGTATTTT	CASSPSTDTQYF	-	TRBV19	TRBJ2-3	few
TGCGCCAGCAGCTTTGGACTAGCGGGGGAAACAGATACGCAGTATTTT	CASSFGLAGETDTQYF	TRBD2	TRBV5-1	TRBJ2-3	-